The 29 T cell receptor beta chains in this list originate from one sample, sequenced in a study of T cells after yellow fever vaccination. Using its own MiXCR run on the 5' RACE reads, TCRdb lists one record per CDR3 protein. The data show hundreds of thousands of distinct CDR3 sequences, with 18% seen just once and roughly a sixth held by the top ten. The source material was PBMCs, sampled before the yellow fever booster vaccination. The receptors derive from a man aged 18 to 29 who received the YFV17D yellow fever vaccine.

The gene calls are TRBV13 and TRBJ1-6; 7 bases align to TRBD1. CDR3 length: 14 amino acids. Germline values: CDR1 PRHDT, CDR2 FYEKMQ (reference sequence). V lost 5 bases and J lost 8; bases outside the gene matches: 6. CDR3 protein: CASSLQGGDSPLHF. Written as DNA, the CDR3 is TGTGCCAGCAGCCTCCAGGGGGGGGATTCACCCCTCCACTTT.

This clonotype was observed many times. V and J are TRBV12-3 or TRBV12-4 and TRBJ1-1; possible D gene TRBD1, 6 bases. The ends were cut back, 6 bases at V and 2 bases at J, with 13 bases in the middle. The CDR3 extends over 14 amino acids. Written as DNA, the CDR3 is TGTGCCAGCAGCTTGACCGGGGGCAACACTGAAGCTTTCTTT. This encodes CASSLTGGNTEAFF.

The chain recombines TRBV28 with TRBJ1-3; D might be TRBD1 (5 bases). This CDR3 region has 13 residues. V was cut by 5 bases and J by 8 bases, with 13 bases left in between. The germline CDR1 and CDR2 sequences are MDHEN and SYDVKM. CDR3 coding DNA: TGTGCCAGCAGTCAGACAGTCCCCCACACCATATATTTT. Encoded protein: CASSQTVPHTIYF.

The chain couples TRBV7-9 to TRBJ2-5; D perhaps matches TRBD2 (5 bases). Germline values: CDR1 SEHNR, CDR2 FQNEAQ (reference sequence). The V and J ends lost 6 bases and 5 bases respectively, with 13 bases between them. The CDR3 consists of 13 residues. In DNA form, the CDR3 reads TGTGCCAGCAGACGATCCGGGGAGGAGACCCAGTACTTC. Translation gives CASRRSGEETQYF. The full variable domain, completed using reference TRBV7-9 and TRBJ2-5, is DTGVSQNPRHKITKRGQNVTFRCDPISEHNRLYWYRQTLGQGPEFLTYFQNEAQLEKSRLLSDRFSAERPKGSFSTLEIQRTEQGDSAMYLCASRRSGEETQYFGPGTRLLVL.

J is TRBJ2-5 and V is TRBV7-2; 8 bases align to TRBD2. The germline V gene has CDR1 SGHTA and CDR2 FQGNSA. V was pared by 5 bases and J by 4 bases, with 9 bases of the junction left unmatched. The CDR3 consists of 15 residues. CDR3: CASSAAGGAGETQYF. The DNA of the CDR3 is TGTGCCAGCAGCGCGGCCGGGGGGGCAGGAGAGACCCAGTACTTC.

This chain links TRBV25-1 with TRBJ1-6, with 7 positions matching TRBD1. The germline CDR1 and CDR2 sequences are MGHDK and SYGVNS. With V trimmed by 5 bases and J by 8 bases, 12 bases remained unmatched. The CDR3 sequence is 16 residues long. This CDR3 is CASSPTTSGQYSPLHF. The CDR3, as DNA: TGTGCCAGCAGTCCTACTACGTCGGGACAGTATTCACCCCTCCACTTT.

The chain employs TRBV7-3 and TRBJ2-3, with TRBD1 matching 11 bases. Germline-derived CDR1 and CDR2 are SGHTA and FQGTGA. J was trimmed by 5 bases and V by 5 bases; bases with no gene match: 3. The CDR3 totals 14 residues. DNA of the CDR3: TGTGCCAGCAGCACGGGACAGGGGGAAGATACGCAGTATTTT. Encoded protein: CASSTGQGEDTQYF.

The sample holds many counts of this clonotype. The chain is built from TRBV6-1 and TRBJ2-7; D not certain. The CDR3 runs to 14 residues. V was clipped by 5 bases and J by 0 bases, with 11 bases between them. Germline CDR1 is MNHNS and CDR2 is SASEGT. The CDR3 loop reads CASSQPDGSYEQYF. The CDR3 region has the DNA TGTGCCAGCAGTCAACCGGACGGCTCCTACGAGCAGTACTTC.

The chain combines TRBV7-9 with TRBJ2-1; D perhaps matches TRBD2 (5 bases). The CDR3 is 14 amino acids. Germline CDR1 is SEHNR and CDR2 is FQNEAQ (reference sequence). The V gene lost 3 bases and the J gene lost 0 bases, with 6 bases spanning the gap. CDR3 sequence: CASSFAGSYNEQFF. The DNA for the CDR3 is TGTGCCAGCAGCTTCGCGGGCTCCTACAATGAGCAGTTCTTC.

This chain links TRBV10-3 with TRBJ2-5; D is uncertain. From germline, CDR1 is ENHRY and CDR2 SYGVKD. V shed 0 bases and J shed 3 bases, with 8 bases lying between them. The CDR3 has 14 residues. CDR3 DNA: TGTGCCATCAGTGAGTCTGGGTCTGAAGAGACCCAGTACTTC. Encoded protein: CAISESGSEETQYF.

The chain links TRBV5-1 to TRBJ1-1, with D tentatively TRBD1 (6 bases). Trimming removed 0 bases at V and 1 base at J, with 13 bases between. The CDR3 has 16 amino acids. CDR1 and CDR2 from the germline V gene are SGHRS and YFSETQ. CDR3 protein: CASSLAGGGGNTEAFF. CDR3 bases: TGCGCCAGCAGCTTGGCCGGAGGGGGAGGGAACACTGAAGCTTTCTTT.

This clonotype was detected once. V is TRBV6-2 or TRBV6-3 and J is TRBJ2-1; D is possibly TRBD2 (6 bases). CDR1 is MNHEY and CDR2 is SVGEGT in the germline V gene. There are 17 residues in the CDR3. Trimming stripped 2 bases from V and 0 bases from J, with 14 bases between. CDR3 residues: CASSYGGDGSSYNEQFF. The CDR3 coding sequence is TGTGCCAGCAGTTACGGAGGGGACGGGAGCTCCTACAATGAGCAGTTCTTC.

This clonotype was seen a few times. The chain combines TRBV5-6 with TRBJ2-5; 12 bases agree with TRBD1. V lost 0 bases, J lost 5 bases, and 5 bases stayed unmatched. This CDR3 contains 16 residues. Germline CDR1 is SGHDT and CDR2 is YYEEEE. The CDR3 loop reads CASSLAGTGGRETQYF. In DNA form, the CDR3 reads TGTGCCAGCAGCTTGGCTGGGACAGGGGGCCGCGAGACCCAGTACTTC.

The chain is built from TRBV4-3 and TRBJ1-3; no reliable D call. Germline values: CDR1 LGHNA, CDR2 YSLEER. Trimming removed 4 bases at V and 3 bases at J, with 7 bases between. This CDR3 region has 13 residues. The CDR3 is CASSLSNGNTIYF. CDR3 DNA sequence: TGCGCCAGCAGCCTTTCTAATGGAAACACCATATATTTT.

This clonotype showed up many times. This sequence joins TRBV20-1 and TRBJ2-3; 9 bases align to TRBD1. V gave up 6 bases and J gave up 7 bases; unmatched junction bases: 11. CDR1 and CDR2 from the germline V gene are DFQATT and SNEGSKA (reference sequence). This CDR3 spans 14 amino acids. The CDR3 sequence: CSAIPGQGTYTQYF. The CDR3 DNA follows: TGCAGTGCCATTCCGGGACAGGGTACTTATACGCAGTATTTT.

The genes are TRBV4-3 and TRBJ2-3; TRBD1 agrees at 10 bases. With 4 bases clipped from V and 2 bases from J, the junction kept 6 bases outside the gene matches. The length of the CDR3 is 16 residues. Germline lookup yields CDR1 LGHNA and CDR2 YSLEER. The DNA of the CDR3 is TGCGCCAGCAGCCCCGGGACAGGGGACCCCACAGATACGCAGTATTTT. This translates into CASSPGTGDPTDTQYF.

There are a few counts of this clonotype. The chain employs TRBV20-1 and TRBJ2-5, with a weak D call TRBD1 (6 bases). V lost 3 bases, J lost 5 bases, and 16 bases lay in between. This CDR3 spans 14 amino acids. CDR1 DFQATT and CDR2 SNEGSKA come from the germline V gene (reference sequence). CDR3 sequence (DNA): TGCAGTGCTAGTAATTTGACAGGTTGGGAGACCCAGTACTTC. It yields the protein CSASNLTGWETQYF.

The rearrangement joins TRBV5-5 to TRBJ1-1; D gene ambiguous. Looked up from germline, CDR1 is SGHKS and CDR2 is YYEKEE (reference sequence). CDR3 length: 18 amino acids. Trimming stripped 0 bases from V and 3 bases from J, with 21 bases between. CDR3 sequence (DNA): TGTGCCAGCAGCTTGGAATGGGCCGCCCCCGGAGTTGACACTGAAGCTTTCTTT. As protein: CASSLEWAAPGVDTEAFF.

The rearrangement uses TRBV10-3 and TRBJ1-2; D is uncertain. The CDR3 runs to 13 residues. Germline lookup yields CDR1 ENHRY and CDR2 SYGVKD. V lost 6 bases to trimming and J lost 3 bases, with 11 bases between them. This CDR3 reads CAISAGVDYGYTF. CDR3 DNA: TGTGCCATCAGCGCAGGAGTGGACTATGGCTACACCTTC.

This clonotype was recorded a few times. The chain joins TRBV4-2 to TRBJ1-4, with a weak D call TRBD1 (6 bases). CDR1 and CDR2 (germline): LGHNA, YNFKEQ. This CDR3 has 14 residues. V dropped 4 bases and J dropped 8 bases, with 14 bases sitting between them. The CDR3 here is CASSPGTPGEKLFF. The CDR3 DNA reads TGTGCCAGCAGCCCCGGGACACCGGGCGAAAAACTGTTTTTT.

The V and J genes are TRBV27 and TRBJ2-7, with 7 bases matching TRBD1. The CDR3 spans 15 residues. Germline V gene lookup returns CDR1 MNHEY and CDR2 SMNVEV (reference sequence). With V trimmed by 3 bases and J by 2 bases, 7 bases remained unmatched. The DNA for the CDR3 is TGTGCCAGCAGTTTCGACAGGGTATTGACCTACGAGCAGTACTTC. Protein sequence: CASSFDRVLTYEQYF.

This clonotype was counted ten times or more. V gene TRBV5-5 combines with J gene TRBJ1-1; perhaps TRBD1 as D (5 bases). The CDR3 is 15 amino acids. Germline values: CDR1 SGHKS, CDR2 YYEKEE (reference sequence). Trimming took off 1 base at V and 3 bases at J, with 13 bases between the two ends. For the CDR3, the DNA is TGTGCCAGCAGCTTGCGTCCGACAGTGGACACTGAAGCTTTCTTT. As protein: CASSLRPTVDTEAFF.

This clonotype turned up a few times. This chain joins TRBV25-1 and TRBJ2-1, with D perhaps TRBD1 (5 bases). V was trimmed by 2 bases and J by 10 bases, leaving 9 bases between them. This CDR3 is built from 12 residues. Per germline, CDR1 MGHDK and CDR2 SYGVNS. The CDR3 region has the DNA TGTGCCAGCAGTGAAGCCGACAGAGAGCAGTTCTTC. Residues: CASSEADREQFF.

The rearrangement links TRBV12-3 or TRBV12-4 to TRBJ1-4, with unresolved D. CDR3 length: 16 residues. V lost 6 bases to trimming and J lost 10 bases, with 24 bases between them. CDR3 residues: CASRGPPSGEAAKLFF. For the CDR3, the DNA is TGTGCCAGCAGAGGTCCCCCCTCCGGGGAAGCTGCAAAACTGTTTTTT.

The chain links TRBV20-1 to TRBJ2-3; 8 bases are shared with TRBD2. The CDR3 length is 13 residues. The germline V gene encodes CDR1 DFQATT and CDR2 SNEGSKA (reference sequence). Unmatched junction bases numbered 4, after V lost 3 bases and J lost 5 bases. The CDR3 region is CSASPGGGDTQYF. As DNA, the CDR3 is TGCAGTGCTAGCCCGGGGGGGGGAGATACGCAGTATTTT.

This clonotype was recorded a few times. V and J are TRBV6-5 and TRBJ1-4; 10 bases are shared with TRBD1. Per germline, CDR1 MNHEY and CDR2 SVGAGI. Germline trimming cut 0 bases from V and 6 bases from J; bases unmatched to any gene: 10. The CDR3 covers 18 residues. CDR3 sequence: CASSYSAGTGVSDEKLFF. CDR3 bases: TGTGCCAGCAGTTACTCCGCCGGGACAGGGGTTTCGGATGAAAAACTGTTTTTT.

This clonotype has just a few counts. The chain has TRBV15 and TRBJ2-4; TRBD1 or TRBD2 may be the D gene (6 bases each). From germline, CDR1 is LNHNV and CDR2 YYDKDF (reference sequence). The CDR3 is made up of 16 amino acids. V lost 5 bases and J lost 1, with 15 bases in between. CDR3 sequence (DNA): TGTGCCACCAGCGGGGGCGGGGTAGACGCCAAAAACATTCAGTACTTC. Its protein product is CATSGGGVDAKNIQYF.

This clonotype was recorded a few times. V is TRBV30 and J is TRBJ1-2, with 7 bases that match TRBD1. V was pared by 6 bases and J by 6 bases, with 10 bases of the junction left unmatched. Germline V lookup: CDR1 GTSNPN, CDR2 SVGIG (reference sequence). The CDR3 spans 13 residues. The CDR3 region is CACAGVGGDGYTF. The CDR3 nucleotides are TGTGCCTGTGCCGGGGTAGGGGGCGATGGCTACACCTTC.

This clonotype was seen only a few times. V and J are TRBV10-3 and TRBJ2-7; 7 nucleotides align to TRBD2. With V trimmed by 7 bases and J by 7 bases, 13 bases remained unmatched. The CDR3 is made up of 14 amino acids. The germline CDR1 and CDR2 sequences are ENHRY and SYGVKD. DNA of the CDR3: TGTGCCATCAAAGAGGTCGCCGGGGGGTCTGAGCAGTACTTC. As protein: CAIKEVAGGSEQYF.